This passage covers 27 T cell receptor beta chains from one sample sequenced in a study of shared clonotypes between healthy human individuals. TCRdb's copy holds only in-frame clones and misses some; the assay was immunoSEQ multiplex PCR. The sample lists millions of clones, around 90% occurring once. Material: naive CD4+ T cells sorted from blood. Regarding subset: CD45RA+ positively selected. These receptors came from a man younger than 35 in good health.

The rearrangement links TRBV6-6 to TRBJ2-7; a weak D match, TRBD1 (6 bases). Deletions cut 4 bases from V and 3 bases from J, with 13 bases between. The germline CDR1 and CDR2 sequences are MNHNY and SVGAGI (reference sequence). This CDR3 has 14 residues. The CDR3 nucleotides read TGTGCCAGCAGTTGGCCGGAAGGGGGCTACGAGCAGTACTTC. Amino acid sequence: CASSWPEGGYEQYF.

A remark on this clone: Its ends do not fully match the called genes, so a read error is possible. CDR3 residues: CAGSYKVFNQPQHF. CDR3 in DNA: TGTGCCGGCAGTTATAAGGTTTTTAATCAGCCCCAGCATTTT. V and J are TRBV6-1 and TRBJ1-5; D not resolved. Germline V CDR1 and CDR2: MNHNS, SASEGT. This CDR3 spans 14 amino acids.

The rearrangement uses TRBV6-4 and TRBJ2-1; D gene uncertain. From germline, CDR1 is MRHNA and CDR2 SNTAGT. V was pared by 0 bases and J by 11 bases, with 11 bases between. This CDR3 spans 13 amino acids. The DNA of the CDR3 is TGTGCCAGCAGTGACTCCGGTACCACACAGCAGTTCTTC. Protein sequence: CASSDSGTTQQFF.

The genes are TRBV10-2 and TRBJ2-1; D perhaps matches TRBD1 (6 bases). The CDR3 extends over 14 amino acids. CDR1 is WSHSY and CDR2 is SAAADI in the germline V gene. The V end lost 8 bases, the J end lost 4 bases, and 15 bases lay between the germline ends. CDR3: CASGSRQVYNEQFF. The CDR3 DNA follows: TGCGCCAGCGGGTCGCGACAGGTGTACAATGAGCAGTTCTTC.

The chain uses TRBV6-5 and TRBJ1-1; D is uncertain. This CDR3 contains 14 residues. Germline assignment: CDR1 MNHEY and CDR2 SVGAGI. Trimming cost V 5 bases and J 5 bases, with 15 bases left between them. The CDR3 DNA is TGTGCCAGCAGTCTCTATGAGGGAGGGACTGAAGCTTTCTTT. This translates into CASSLYEGGTEAFF.

The J gene is TRBJ2-2, the V gene TRBV6-6, with 9 bases identical to TRBD2. CDR1 is MNHNY, CDR2 SVGAGI, per germline (reference sequence). V was pared by 0 bases and J by 4 bases, with 3 bases of the junction left unmatched. The CDR3 runs 16 residues. The CDR3 region has the DNA TGTGCCAGCAGTTACTCTAGCGGGAGTGGCACCGGGGAGCTGTTTTTT. It specifies CASSYSSGSGTGELFF.

V is TRBV5-1 and J is TRBJ2-5; D is ambiguous. V lost 7 bases, J lost 1 base, and 8 bases lay in between. This CDR3 spans 12 amino acids. Germline values: CDR1 SGHRS, CDR2 YFSETQ. The DNA of the CDR3 is TGCGCCAGCTGGACGACCCAAGAGACCCAGTACTTC. Its protein is CASWTTQETQYF.

The chain employs TRBV4-3 and TRBJ2-7, with D possibly being TRBD1 (6 bases). CDR1 LGHNA and CDR2 YSLEER come from the germline V gene. The V end was cut by 1 base, the J end by 1 base, with 11 bases between. The CDR3 loop spans 15 amino acids. The CDR3 DNA reads as TGCGCCAGCAGCCAAGTTGCAGGGGCTTCCTACGAGCAGTACTTC. This translates into CASSQVAGASYEQYF.

The chain employs TRBV30 and TRBJ2-5, with D possibly being TRBD1 or TRBD2 (5 bases each). The J call may be in error: the DNA end matches TRBJ2-7 better. CDR1 is GTSNPN, CDR2 SVGIG, per germline (reference sequence). The length of the CDR3 is 14 residues. The CDR3: CAWGTVTRGDEQYF. The CDR3 DNA is TGTGCCTGGGGGACCGTCACGAGAGGGGACGAGCAGTACTTC.

A few counts support this clone. The CDR3 DNA sequence: TGTGCCAGCAGCTTTCGGACAGTCTACACCTTC. Protein: CASSFRTVYTF. The chain uses TRBV5-6 and TRBJ1-2, with D perhaps TRBD1 (6 bases). The CDR3 spans 11 residues. CDR1 SGHDT and CDR2 YYEEEE come from the germline V gene. V was clipped by 2 bases and J by 10 bases, with 9 bases between them.

This clone showed up just a few times. This chain joins TRBV7-9 and TRBJ1-1; a weak D match, TRBD1 (5 bases). The germline V gene has CDR1 SEHNR and CDR2 FQNEAQ (reference sequence). Trimming took off 4 bases at V and 7 bases at J, with 13 bases between the two ends. This CDR3 is built from 13 residues. CDR3 in DNA: TGTGCCAGCAGCTCTGCCGGGGCCGGTGAAGCTTTCTTT. It encodes CASSSAGAGEAFF.

For this clone: Other DNA sequences from this sample encode an identical CDR3 as well. The rearrangement joins TRBV27 to TRBJ2-5, with D uncertain. Germline CDR1 MNHEY, CDR2 SMNVEV (reference sequence). The length of the CDR3 is 12 residues. V dropped 1 base and J dropped 2 bases, with 2 bases sitting between them. In DNA, the CDR3 is TGTGCCAGCAGTTTATGGCAAGAGACCCAGTACTTC. It specifies CASSLWQETQYF.

Comments on this clone: Additional DNA sequences in this sample encode the identical CDR3. V and J are TRBV20-1 and TRBJ2-7, with a possible D match to TRBD1 (5 bases). V was pared by 5 bases and J by 5 bases, with 7 bases between. Germline assignment: CDR1 DFQATT and CDR2 SNEGSKA (reference sequence). This CDR3 is built from 10 residues. This CDR3 reads CSAGRDEQYF. CDR3 DNA sequence: TGCAGTGCTGGCAGGGACGAGCAGTACTTC.

The rearrangement links TRBV27 to TRBJ1-1; D is ambiguous. Deletions cut 3 bases from V and 0 bases from J, with 11 bases between. CDR3 size: 15 residues. Germline V gene data show CDR1 as MNHEY and CDR2 as SMNVEV (reference sequence). Here the CDR3 reads CASSFYGEMNTEAFF. The DNA for the CDR3 is TGTGCCAGCAGTTTTTACGGGGAAATGAACACTGAAGCTTTCTTT.

This clone showed up just once. The rearrangement joins TRBV2 to TRBJ2-7, with D tentatively TRBD1 or TRBD2 (9 bases each). From germline, CDR1 is SNHLY and CDR2 FYNNEI. V lost 10 bases to trimming and J lost 1 base, with 20 bases between them. CDR3 length: 15 residues. CDR3: CAIGGGDRASYEQYF. The CDR3, as DNA: TGTGCCATCGGCGGGGGGGACAGGGCATCCTACGAGCAGTACTTC. The entire variable domain, with the rest obtained from reference TRBV2 and TRBJ2-7, is as follows: EPEVTQTPSHQVTQMGQEVILRCVPISNHLYFYWYRQILGQKVEFLVSFYNNEISEKSEIFDDQFSVERPDGSNFTLKIRSTKLEDSAMYFCAIGGGDRASYEQYFGPGTRLTVT.

In nucleotides, the CDR3 is TGCGCCAGCAGCTTGGAATCAGCTAACACTGAAGCTTTCTTT. Residues: CASSLESANTEAFF. The chain couples TRBV5-1 to TRBJ1-1; D ambiguous. With 0 bases removed from V and 2 bases from J, the gap between germline ends came to 8 bases. Germline V gives CDR1 SGHRS, CDR2 YFSETQ. CDR3 length: 14 amino acids.

The gene calls are TRBV27 and TRBJ2-2, with D hard to call. Germline CDR1 MNHEY, CDR2 SMNVEV (reference sequence). The V end was cut by 1 base, the J end by 7 bases, with 7 bases between. The CDR3 spans 13 residues. CDR3 DNA: TGTGCCAGCAGTTTATTGGTTGTCGGGGAGCTGTTTTTT. Its translation is CASSLLVVGELFF.

The DNA for the CDR3 is TGTGCCAGCAGTCGAAATCCTCTCTCTGATGAGCAGTTCTTC. It codes for CASSRNPLSDEQFF. V is TRBV25-1 and J is TRBJ2-1; D gene uncertain. CDR1 and CDR2 (germline): MGHDK, SYGVNS. The CDR3 is made up of 14 amino acids. Between the trimmed V and J ends, which lost 5 bases and 8 bases, there was a span of 16 bases.

This chain uses TRBV30 with TRBJ1-5; weak D call: TRBD1 (5 bases). V lost 3 bases, J lost 1 base, and 10 bases lay in between. The CDR3 runs to 14 residues. CDR1 and CDR2 from the germline V gene are GTSNPN and SVGIG (reference sequence). DNA of the CDR3: TGTGCCTGGAGAGGGGTGGGGAGCAATCAGCCCCAGCATTTT. It translates to CAWRGVGSNQPQHF.

V and J are TRBV5-8 and TRBJ1-5; the D gene is possibly TRBD1 (6 bases). Germline CDR1 and CDR2: SGHTS and YDEGEE. This CDR3 comprises 16 residues. Trimming cost V 1 base and J 10 bases, with 21 bases left between them. The CDR3 reads CASSLFQGRSRQPQHF. The CDR3 DNA reads TGTGCCAGCAGCTTGTTTCAGGGGAGGTCCCGGCAACCCCAGCATTTT.

J is TRBJ2-1 and V is TRBV11-3; 16 positions agree with TRBD2. The CDR3 has 16 amino acids. From germline, CDR1 is SGHNT and CDR2 YENEEA. The V segment lost 5 bases and the J segment 8 bases; nucleotides outside the gene matches: 6. The CDR3 nucleotides read TGTGCCAGCAGCGTGGGACTAGCGGGGGGGGCTCATGAGCAGTTCTTC. Translation: CASSVGLAGGAHEQFF.

The V gene is TRBV5-1, the J gene TRBJ1-2; TRBD1 is a possible D gene (6 bases). CDR1 and CDR2 from the germline V gene are SGHRS and YFSETQ. V lost 2 bases to trimming and J lost 0 bases, with 8 bases between them. The CDR3 spans 14 residues. The CDR3 nucleotides are TGCGCCAGCAGCTTTCAGGGGACTAACTATGGCTACACCTTC. As protein: CASSFQGTNYGYTF. The whole variable domain, filled in from reference TRBV5-1 and TRBJ1-2, reads KAGVTQTPRYLIKTRGQQVTLSCSPISGHRSVSWYQQTPGQGLQFLFEYFSETQRNKGNFPGRFSGRQFSNSRSEMNVSTLELGDSALYLCASSFQGTNYGYTFGSGTRLTVV.

The chain couples TRBV21-1 to TRBJ2-7; TRBD1 was called by the table and not checked on the DNA. TRBV21-1 is classified as a pseudogene. The CDR3 covers 15 residues. CDR3 in DNA: TGTGCCAGCAGCAACCCGGGGACAGGGAGCCACGAGCAGTACTTC. Protein product: CASSNPGTGSHEQYF.

V and J are TRBV7-6 and TRBJ2-7; no reliable D call. The CDR3 is made up of 13 amino acids. Germline V gives CDR1 SGHVS, CDR2 FNYEAQ. Trimming took 2 bases from V and 4 from J, leaving 9 bases between them. Here the CDR3 reads CASSLSRNYEQYF. CDR3 sequence (DNA): TGTGCCAGCAGCTTATCTAGGAATTACGAGCAGTACTTC. Using reference TRBV7-6 and TRBJ2-7 for the parts outside the CDR3, the full variable domain is GAGVSQSPRYKVTKRGQDVALRCDPISGHVSLYWYRQALGQGPEFLTYFNYEAQQDKSGLPNDRFSAERPEGSISTLTIQRTEQRDSAMYRCASSLSRNYEQYFGPGTRLTVT.

A remark on this clone: In the same sample, other DNA sequences code for this CDR3. V usage is TRBV6-6 and J usage is TRBJ1-2, with 8 bases that match TRBD1. V shed 9 bases, J shed 7 bases, and the junction held 7 bases outside the gene matches. Germline lookup yields CDR1 MNHNY and CDR2 SVGAGI (reference sequence). CDR3 size: 12 residues. The CDR3 nucleotides read TGTGCCAGTCAGGGGGCTGGGAGTGGCTACACCTTC. Its translation is CASQGAGSGYTF.

The chain combines TRBV7-8 with TRBJ2-6; D call uncertain. CDR3 size: 16 residues. Trimming shortened V by 0 bases and J by 0 bases, and 6 bases separated the two germline ends. Per germline, CDR1 SGHVS and CDR2 FQNEAQ. The CDR3 sequence: CASSLAVISGANVLTF. The CDR3 DNA reads TGTGCCAGCAGCTTAGCGGTAATCTCTGGGGCCAACGTCCTGACTTTC.

The rearrangement joins TRBV5-1 to TRBJ2-5, with D perhaps matching TRBD1 (6 bases). The CDR3 runs to 14 residues. The V end lost 1 base, the J end lost 5 bases, and 12 bases lay between the germline ends. Germline assignment: CDR1 SGHRS and CDR2 YFSETQ. The CDR3 here is CASSLRRGSETQYF. CDR3 sequence (DNA): TGCGCCAGCAGCTTGAGAAGGGGGTCGGAGACCCAGTACTTC.